The rows below give T cell receptor beta chains drawn from one sample of a study of human T cells and chemical hapten exposure. Each CDR3 protein is one row after TCRdb ran MiXCR on the RACE reads. In the table there are around 380,000 distinct CDR3 sequences, roughly 5% of which are singletons. This specimen was whole blood, taken in connection with sensitization to the hapten diphenylcyclopropenone (DPC). Source of these receptors: a woman aged 45-59 years with alopecia areata. Some clones in this sample may be carry-over from other donors' samples. The CDR3 runs from the conserved cysteine through the conserved F or W.

v_gene	j_gene	len	CDR3aa
TRBV9	TRBJ2-1	14	CASNQPGLNNEQFF
TRBV28	TRBJ2-1	15	CASSLVIRLANEQFF
TRBV20-1	TRBJ2-2	14	CSAPSAGDAGELFF
TRBV6-1	TRBJ2-1	15	CASSEGPGVGTEQFF
TRBV12-3/TRBV12-4	TRBJ1-5	16	CASSLVGGTGNQPQHF
TRBV7-2	TRBJ1-3	14	CASRPNRSGNTIYF
TRBV30	TRBJ1-3	12	CAWSDGGNTIYF
TRBV10-3	TRBJ2-3	14	CATGQGQGPDTQYF
TRBV28	TRBJ1-6	16	CASTATVTSYNSPLHF
TRBV5-1	TRBJ1-1	13	CASSWGSNTEAFF
TRBV2	TRBJ2-1	13	CASKGDRRNEQFF
TRBV7-6	TRBJ2-3	17	CASSPWLAGEFTDTQYF
TRBV19	TRBJ1-2	16	CATYYMGGAGYYGYTF
TRBV27	TRBJ1-2	13	CASRGQVNYGYTF
TRBV7-2	TRBJ1-3	14	CASNTLDFGNTIYF
TRBV4-1	TRBJ1-2	13	CASSRDGAYGYTF
TRBV7-2	TRBJ1-6	15	CASSSLGTVSSPLHF
TRBV24-1	TRBJ1-1	13	CATMGDPGAEAFF
TRBV3-1	TRBJ1-1	16	CASSPILDTRNTEAFF
TRBV12-3/TRBV12-4	TRBJ2-1	13	CASSPQRDNEQFF
TRBV2	TRBJ2-3	12	CASSIDTDTQYF
TRBV2	TRBJ2-5	16	CASSQRDETSQETQYF
TRBV18	TRBJ1-4	20	CASSPRSRSAALTTNEKLFF
TRBV12-3/TRBV12-4	TRBJ1-6	14	CASSPAGELEPLHF
TRBV6-1	TRBJ1-2	16	CASSGRDSLPGYGYTF
TRBV4-1	TRBJ1-2	17	CASSQDPGQGLNYGYTF
TRBV9	TRBJ2-3	15	CASSVSGSGTDTQYF
TRBV20-1	TRBJ2-7	13	CSARGLAGYEQYF
TRBV28	TRBJ2-6	18	CASSGGLRLSAGANVLTF
TRBV5-1	TRBJ1-1	13	CASSLSGDTEAFF
TRBV4-3	TRBJ1-2	15	CASSQAQGAYYGYTF
TRBV6-5	TRBJ2-7	13	CASSYYRGYEQYF
TRBV28	TRBJ2-4	15	CASSLEESFENIQYF
TRBV20-1	TRBJ1-1	14	CSARAGNMNTEAFF
TRBV5-1	TRBJ2-1	16	CASSFRLAGGIDEQFF
TRBV28	TRBJ2-1	13	CASTIGGYNEQFF
TRBV20-1	TRBJ2-3	14	CSAGRQAILDTQYF
TRBV3-1	TRBJ2-7	12	CASSQSGGEQYF
TRBV6-5	TRBJ1-1	15	CASQAFGAGNTEAFF
TRBV7-2	TRBJ1-4	13	CASSLELNEKLFF
TRBV6-2/TRBV6-3	TRBJ2-3	19	CASSYSPSGALEDTDTQYF
TRBV20-1	TRBJ2-7	16	CSARDPAGGISWEQYF
TRBV6-4	TRBJ1-6	14	CASSEIFRDSPLHF
TRBV29-1	TRBJ2-5	15	CSVEDVGAYQETQYF
TRBV5-4	TRBJ1-2	18	CASSSPTQGHLSNYGYTF
TRBV12-3/TRBV12-4	TRBJ1-1	11	CASRPEGGAFF
TRBV7-9	TRBJ2-1	16	CASSSPEQGAGDEQFF